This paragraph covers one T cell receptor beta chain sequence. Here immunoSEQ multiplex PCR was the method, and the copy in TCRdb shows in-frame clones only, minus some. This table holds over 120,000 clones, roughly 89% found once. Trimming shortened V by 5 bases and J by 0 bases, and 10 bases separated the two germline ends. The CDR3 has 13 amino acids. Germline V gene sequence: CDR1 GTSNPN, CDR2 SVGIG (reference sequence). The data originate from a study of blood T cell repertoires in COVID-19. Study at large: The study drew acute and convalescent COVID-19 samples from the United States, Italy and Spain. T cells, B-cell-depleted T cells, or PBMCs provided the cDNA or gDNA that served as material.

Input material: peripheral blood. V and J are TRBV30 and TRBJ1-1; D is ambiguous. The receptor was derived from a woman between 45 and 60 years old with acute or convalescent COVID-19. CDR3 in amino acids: CAWALAVNTEAFF. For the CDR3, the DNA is TGTGCCTGGGCCTTGGCGGTGAACACTGAAGCTTTCTTT.